This entry describes one TCR beta chain. The target of this receptor is not known. Per-base qualities were not stored, and no clone one base away is much larger. Read against the paper, the sample's time point label means: baseline before first vaccination. Vaccinee samples were obtained from the UK trials COV001 and COV002, which included a single-blind randomized controlled phase 2/3 trial of AZD1222 (ChAdOx1 nCoV-19) in healthy adults. For TCRbeta chain sequencing, PBMC samples from trial participants were taken at day 0 and at day 28 after the second dose. This sample is drawn from a study of T cell responses to AZD1222 COVID-19 vaccine (dated by TCRdb to the early 2020s). Context from the whole study: AZD1222 recipients whose second dose came at about 4 weeks and those whose second dose came at about 12 weeks were combined into one group, since spike-specific TCR depth and breadth did not differ between the two schedules. A total of over 230 trial participants underwent TCR sequencing, of whom around 200 received two doses of AZD1222 and around 25 received two doses of the MenACWY control vaccine. Trial participants were enrolled by age into 18-55, 56-69 and 70-plus year subgroups, with roughly 160, 29 and 62 TCR-sequenced participants respectively.

The CDR3 regions of human TCRbeta chains were analyzed by immunosequencing. The study's processing was this. Repertoire TCRs were checked for matches against a reference library of SARS-CoV-2-specific TCRs that had been generated using the MIRA antigen-specificity platform. Breadth meant the fraction of unique TCRs that were SARS-CoV-2-associated, whereas depth meant the fraction of total T cells that were SARS-CoV-2-associated. Using the MIRA data, each spike-specific TCR was assigned both to the spike region to which the TCR was reactive and to a CD4 or CD8 class. Log10-transformed breadth and depth values were compared by one-way ANOVA with Sidak's multiple comparisons tests. TCRdb carries this immuneACCESS record with in-frame sequences only. Its versions omit some clonotypes, under half of them owing to an unresolved V gene in the studies checked, with the rest unexplained. That table supplies the V and J calls and clone size; D and trimming were determined from the DNA. The sample profile shows roughly 150,000 clones; 85% to 95% of them were found once. The ten largest clonotypes hold approximately 1.5% of the sample.

Sequences PRHDT (CDR1) and FYEKMQ (CDR2) are obtained from the germline V gene (reference sequence). At the junction V is shortened by 7 bases and J by 3 bases; bases outside the gene matches: 8. Measured from the cysteine to the phenylalanine, the CDR3 is 15 residues long. The kept DNA is CDR3 alone, 45 bases in frame from the first base. On the study overall, not on this receptor specifically: Reportedly, close to half of the unique spike-specific TCRs recognized epitopes lying outside the regions that are mutated in the B.1.351 and B.1.1.7 variants. Because no day 14 peak-response samples were available, the repertoires could be characterized only after the peak T cell response. After two AZD1222 doses, both the breadth and the depth of spike-specific TCRs were significantly higher than at day 0 and than in MenACWY recipients. Participants were mostly white British and included more females than males, and it was suggested by the authors that clonal diversity may have been underestimated. Conclusions about previously exposed vaccinees are limited because only a handful of AZD1222 recipients were SARS-CoV-2 seropositive at baseline. The vaccine-associated CD4 TCRs covered the entire spike protein, and the dominant responses fell in regions 160-218 and 743-854. In the small 56-69-year group, the increase in depth fell short of significance, most likely because of low power.

The clonotype originates from an adult in good health. The sequencing here drew on peripheral blood, taken on day 0 of AZD1222 vaccination. The chain joins TRBV13 to TRBJ2-2; 7 central bases correspond to TRBD2. The bases read TGTGCCAGCACCGGGGGGAGGGCCTACACCGGGGAGCTGTTTTTT. The encoded protein is CASTGGRAYTGELFF.